Listed below are T cell receptor beta chains from one sample, sequenced in a study of blood T cell repertoires in COVID-19. The repertoire was sequenced with immunoSEQ multiplex PCR; TCRdb's copy has only in-frame clones and lacks some. This sample carries under 150,000 clones, 85% of them seen once, and the ten largest clones take about 3.1%. Material for sequencing was peripheral blood. The receptors come from a woman aged 40 to 49 with active or convalescent COVID-19. Both conserved end residues are part of each CDR3. A D gene is named only where the DNA matches it firmly. Size tells how often a clone was seen (once, few, many) or the class of an expanded clone, and some rows leave it out.

clone_size,d_call,j_call,v_call,cdr3_nt,cdr3_aa
-,-,TRBJ2-1,TRBV28,TGTGCCAGCAGGGAGGAGCGGTCCTACAATGAGCAGTTCTTC,CASREERSYNEQFF
-,-,TRBJ2-7,TRBV14,TGTGCCAGCAGCCCGCTGGGGGGTCCGCCCTACGAGCAGTACTTC,CASSPLGGPPYEQYF
-,-,TRBJ2-2,TRBV28,TGTGCCAGCAGTTTTCAGGGGACCACCCGCGGGGAGCTGTTTTTT,CASSFQGTTRGELFF
-,-,TRBJ1-2,TRBV2,TGTGCCAGCAGGGACCACAGGGCTAATAACTATGGCTACACCTTC,CASRDHRANNYGYTF
-,-,TRBJ1-3,TRBV19,TGTGCCAGTGAGGGCATCCCCTCTGGAAACACCATATATTTT,CASEGIPSGNTIYF
-,TRBD1,TRBJ1-4,TRBV29-1,TGCAGCGTGACCCAGGGACAGGCTAATGAAAAACTGTTTTTT,CSVTQGQANEKLFF
-,TRBD1,TRBJ1-1,TRBV11-3,TGTGCCAGCAGCTTAGATTGCAGAGGGGACAGGGGGCCCACTGAAGCTTTCTTT,CASSLDCRGDRGPTEAFF
-,-,TRBJ2-1,TRBV19,TGTGCCAGTAGTCCAATAGCGGAATACAATGAGCAGTTCTTC,CASSPIAEYNEQFF
-,TRBD1,TRBJ2-7,TRBV19,TGTGCCAGTAGTATACGGACAGGGGGATACGAGCAGTACTTC,CASSIRTGGYEQYF
-,-,TRBJ2-7,TRBV12-3/TRBV12-4,TGTGCCAGCGGGGGGGCATTCTCCTACGAGCAGTACTTC,CASGGAFSYEQYF
-,-,TRBJ1-5,TRBV4-1,TGCGCCAGCAGCCACCTAGAAGGCAGAAATCAGCCCCAGCATTTT,CASSHLEGRNQPQHF
-,-,TRBJ1-1,TRBV6-5,TGTGCCAGCAGTTACGGGGCGGTAATGAACACTGAAGCTTTCTTT,CASSYGAVMNTEAFF
few,-,TRBJ1-5,TRBV5-6,TGTGCCAGCAGCTTGTGGAGGACAGCAAACAACAATCAGCCCCAGCATTTT,CASSLWRTANNNQPQHF
-,-,TRBJ1-4,TRBV7-2,TGTGCCAGCAGTCCTTCGGCTAATGAAAAACTGTTTTTT,CASSPSANEKLFF
few,-,TRBJ2-7,TRBV30,TGTGCCTGGAGCCTCACCGGCTACGAGCAGTACTTC,CAWSLTGYEQYF
-,TRBD1,TRBJ2-1,TRBV7-2,TGTGCCAGCAGCTTAGCGCGGTTCGGGACAGGGGGCGTCCCCTCCTACAATGAGCAGTTCTTC,CASSLARFGTGGVPSYNEQFF
-,-,TRBJ2-6,TRBV5-8,TGTGCCAGCAGCCTGGGGGGTGGGAGATTGCGCTCTGGGGCCAACGTCCTGACTTTC,CASSLGGGRLRSGANVLTF
-,TRBD2,TRBJ2-3,TRBV4-2,TGTGCCAGCAGCCAAGAATTAGAAGCGGGAGTCGGGACAGATACGCAGTATTTT,CASSQELEAGVGTDTQYF
-,-,TRBJ2-5,TRBV7-2,TGTGCCAGCAGCCGCGTTGGTCGGCAAGAGACCCAGTACTTC,CASSRVGRQETQYF
-,-,TRBJ1-6,TRBV19,TGTGCCAGTAGTACGGACATATATAATTCACCCCTCCACTTT,CASSTDIYNSPLHF
once,-,TRBJ2-7,TRBV3-1/TRBV3-2,TGTGCCAGCAGCCAAGATATCGGGACACAAGCCTACGAGCAGTACTTC,CASSQDIGTQAYEQYF
-,-,TRBJ2-1,TRBV6-2/TRBV6-3,TGTGCCAGCAGTCCCCTTGGCGGAACCTACAATGAGCAGTTCTTC,CASSPLGGTYNEQFF
-,TRBD1,TRBJ1-5,TRBV18,TGTGCCAGCTCCGGACAGGGCACCAATCAGCCCCAGCATTTT,CASSGQGTNQPQHF
-,-,TRBJ1-1,TRBV6-5,TGTGCCAGCAGTTACTCGATGCAGGGTGGGACTGAAGCTTTCTTT,CASSYSMQGGTEAFF
-,-,TRBJ1-1,TRBV4-1,TGCGCCAGCAGCCAAGTAGTCGGACTCAGAGGAGAAGCTTTCTTT,CASSQVVGLRGEAFF
-,-,TRBJ2-1,TRBV3-1/TRBV3-2,TGTGCCAGCGAATGGGGCGGCGGCAGCGATGAGCAGTTCTTC,CASEWGGGSDEQFF
-,TRBD1,TRBJ1-2,TRBV28,TGTGCCAGCAGCATACAACCGGGACAGACTTATGGCTACACCTTC,CASSIQPGQTYGYTF